This TCR beta chain is from a study of control samples from healthy donors and cancer patients. The CDR3 loop spans 12 amino acids. V gave up 3 bases and J gave up 7 bases, with 13 bases separating them. Germline values: CDR1 DFQATT, CDR2 SNEGSKA (reference sequence). Generated by immunoSEQ multiplex PCR, the TCRdb table keeps only in-frame clones and is missing some. The sample holds tens of thousands of clones, more than 70% seen once. The clonotype was recovered from a man aged 45-65 years with head and neck cancer. The sample consisted of PBMCs. This rearrangement joins TRBV20-1 to TRBJ2-7, with D perhaps matching TRBD1 (6 bases). The CDR3 loop reads CSASVGTREQYF. CDR3 DNA sequence: TGCAGTGCTAGTGTAGGGACAAGAGAGCAGTACTTC.